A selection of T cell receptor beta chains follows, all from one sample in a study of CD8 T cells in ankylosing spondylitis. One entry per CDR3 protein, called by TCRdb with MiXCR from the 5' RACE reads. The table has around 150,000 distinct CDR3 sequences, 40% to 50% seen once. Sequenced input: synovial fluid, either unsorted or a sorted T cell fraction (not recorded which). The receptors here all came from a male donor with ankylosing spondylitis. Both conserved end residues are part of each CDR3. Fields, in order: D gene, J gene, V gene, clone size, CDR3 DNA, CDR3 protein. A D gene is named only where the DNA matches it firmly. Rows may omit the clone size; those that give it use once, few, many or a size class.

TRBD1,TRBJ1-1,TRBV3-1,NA,TGTGCCAGCAGCGGTGACAGGGCTATATTAAACACTGAAGCTTTCTTT,CASSGDRAILNTEAFF
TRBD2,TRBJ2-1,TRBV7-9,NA,TGTGCCAGCAGCTTAGTTGTTAGCGGGAGCAATGAGCAGTTCTTC,CASSLVVSGSNEQFF
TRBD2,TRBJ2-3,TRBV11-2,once,TGTGCCAGCAGCTTAGGAGCGGGAGGGAGCACAGATACGCAGTATTTT,CASSLGAGGSTDTQYF
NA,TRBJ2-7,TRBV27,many,TGTGCCAGCAGTTTATCAGAGGGCTACGAGCAGTACTTC,CASSLSEGYEQYF
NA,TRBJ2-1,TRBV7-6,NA,TGTGCCAGCAGCTACCTAGCCTGGGGTGAGCAGTTCTTC,CASSYLAWGEQFF
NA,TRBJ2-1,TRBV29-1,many,TGCAGCGTTGACGACGGAGATTCAAATGAGCAGTTCTTC,CSVDDGDSNEQFF
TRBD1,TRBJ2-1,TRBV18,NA,TGTGCCAGCTCACCACCAGGACAGGGTTCCTACAATGAGCAGTTCTTC,CASSPPGQGSYNEQFF
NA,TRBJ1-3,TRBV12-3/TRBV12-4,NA,TGTGCCAGCAGTTCCAATTCCTACAGGGTAGCTGGAAACACCATATATTTT,CASSSNSYRVAGNTIYF
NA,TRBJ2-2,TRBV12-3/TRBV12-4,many,TGTGCCAGCAGTTTTACAGGGACCGCCGGGGAGCTGTTTTTT,CASSFTGTAGELFF
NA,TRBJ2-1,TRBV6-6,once,TGTGCCAGCAGCTTACTAGTTGATGAGCAGTTCTTC,CASSLLVDEQFF
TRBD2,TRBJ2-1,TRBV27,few,TGTGCCAGCAGTTTACTAGCGGGAGTCTCCTACAATGAGCAGTTCTTC,CASSLLAGVSYNEQFF
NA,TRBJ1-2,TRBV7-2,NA,TGTGCCAGCAGCAGTGGCAGTAGCTACACCTTC,CASSSGSSYTF
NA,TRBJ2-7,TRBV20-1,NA,TGCAGTGCTAGACAGGGTGCTACCTACGAGCAGTACTTC,CSARQGATYEQYF
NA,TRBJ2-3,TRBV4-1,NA,TGCGCCAGCAGCCAACATACAGATACGCAGTATTTT,CASSQHTDTQYF
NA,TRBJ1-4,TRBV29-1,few,TGCAGCGTTGAAGATCTCGGCGGGGCTAATGAAAAACTGTTTTTT,CSVEDLGGANEKLFF
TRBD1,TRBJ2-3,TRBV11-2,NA,TGTGCCAGCAGAAAACCTGCGGCCCGACAGGGGGCAACAGATACGCAGTATTTT,CASRKPAARQGATDTQYF
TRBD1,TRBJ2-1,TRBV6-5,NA,TGTGCCAGCAGTTATTGGGACAGGGGGTATGAGCAGTTCTTC,CASSYWDRGYEQFF
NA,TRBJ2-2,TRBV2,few,TGTGCCAGCACCGGACTATCGAACACCGGGGAGCTGTTTTTT,CASTGLSNTGELFF
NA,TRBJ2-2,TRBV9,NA,TGTGCCAGCAGCGTAGTCCCGGGACATCACACCGGGGAGCTGTTTTTT,CASSVVPGHHTGELFF
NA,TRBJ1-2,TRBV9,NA,TGTGCCAGCAGCGTAGAGAGTTATGGCTACACCTTC,CASSVESYGYTF
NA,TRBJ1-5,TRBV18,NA,TGTGCCAGCTCACCCTCGTGGCATAGCAATCAGCCCCAGCATTTT,CASSPSWHSNQPQHF
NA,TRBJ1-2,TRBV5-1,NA,TGCGCCAGCAGCTGGCGGGGGTATGGCTACACCTTC,CASSWRGYGYTF
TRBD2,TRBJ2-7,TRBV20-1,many,TGCAGTGCTACTGCCATGACTAGCGGGGAGTCCTACGAGCAGTACTTC,CSATAMTSGESYEQYF
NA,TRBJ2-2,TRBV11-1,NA,TGTGCCAGCAGCTTAGGATTGGGCGGGACTCCGCCAGCGAGTGACACCGGGGAGCTGTTTTTT,CASSLGLGGTPPASDTGELFF